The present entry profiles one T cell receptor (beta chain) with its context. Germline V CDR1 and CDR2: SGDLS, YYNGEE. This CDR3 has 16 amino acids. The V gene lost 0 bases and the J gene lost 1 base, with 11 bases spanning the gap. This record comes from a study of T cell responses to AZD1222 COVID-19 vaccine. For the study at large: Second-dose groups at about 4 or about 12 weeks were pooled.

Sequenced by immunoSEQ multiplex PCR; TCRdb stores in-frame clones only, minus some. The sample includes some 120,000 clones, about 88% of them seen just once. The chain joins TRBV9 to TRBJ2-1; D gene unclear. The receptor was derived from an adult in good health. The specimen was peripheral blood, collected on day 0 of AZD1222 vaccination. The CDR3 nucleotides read TGTGCCAGCAGCGTAGAGGGCTACGTATCCTACAATGAGCAGTTCTTC. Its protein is CASSVEGYVSYNEQFF.